This passage covers 8 T cell receptor beta chains from one sample sequenced in a study of control samples from healthy donors and cancer patients. Measured with immunoSEQ multiplex PCR; TCRdb has only the in-frame clones, and not every one. The sample yields about 100,000 clones, 93% seen once. The material sequenced was blood. These receptors all come from a man aged 18-30 years in good health.

V is TRBV5-6 and J is TRBJ2-7; maybe TRBD2 (5 bases). This CDR3 contains 14 residues. Trimming removed 0 bases from V and 1 base from J, with 8 bases in between. Germline CDR1 is SGHDT and CDR2 is YYEEEE. CDR3 region: CASSLGEGSYEQYF. CDR3 coding DNA: TGTGCCAGCAGCTTGGGTGAGGGATCCTACGAGCAGTACTTC. Supplemented by reference TRBV5-6 and TRBJ2-7, the full variable domain reads DAGVTQSPTHLIKTRGQQVTLRCSPKSGHDTVSWYQQALGQGPQFIFQYYEEEERQRGNFPDRFSGHQFPNYSSELNVNALLLGDSALYLCASSLGEGSYEQYFGPGTRLTVT.

The chain employs TRBV6-4 and TRBJ1-1; 8 bases align to TRBD1. V dropped 5 bases and J dropped 5; count of bases not matched to a gene: 10. The CDR3 length is 15 residues. CDR1 is MRHNA, CDR2 SNTAGT, per germline. Here the CDR3 DNA reads TGTGCCAGCAGTCCGATGGCAGGGGGCGCGACTGAAGCTTTCTTT. Translated: CASSPMAGGATEAFF.

The rearrangement uses TRBV27 and TRBJ1-4; D unresolved. Per germline, CDR1 MNHEY and CDR2 SMNVEV (reference sequence). Trimming cost V 6 bases and J 5 bases, with 13 bases left between them. The CDR3 runs to 14 residues. CDR3 coding DNA: TGTGCCAGCAGCCCGGGAGACGAGAATGAAAAACTGTTTTTT. It yields the protein CASSPGDENEKLFF. Variable domain in full (rest from reference TRBV27 and TRBJ1-4): EAQVTQNPRYLITVTGKKLTVTCSQNMNHEYMSWYRQDPGLGLRQIYYSMNVEVTDKGDVPEGYKVSRKEKRNFPLILESPSPNQTSLYFCASSPGDENEKLFFGSGTQLSVL.

This chain joins TRBV18 and TRBJ2-3, with D hard to call. The germline CDR1 and CDR2 sequences are KGHSH and LQKENI. Trimming took off 1 base at V and 2 bases at J, with 4 bases between the two ends. This CDR3 contains 13 residues. The CDR3 here is CASSPLSTDTQYF. DNA for the CDR3: TGTGCCAGCTCACCACTTTCCACAGATACGCAGTATTTT. The variable domain in full, completed from reference TRBV18 and TRBJ2-3, reads NAGVMQNPRHLVRRRGQEARLRCSPMKGHSHVYWYRQLPEEGLKFMVYLQKENIIDESGMPKERFSAEFPKEGPSILRIQQVVRGDSAAYFCASSPLSTDTQYFGPGTRLTVL.

J is TRBJ1-3 and V is TRBV4-1; D is uncertain. V was clipped by 1 base and J by 10 bases, with 17 bases between them. Germline values: CDR1 MGHRA, CDR2 YSYEKL. This CDR3 region has 15 residues. The CDR3 coding sequence is TGCGCCAGCAGCCAAGTTGGAGAAGGGTCTTCTACCATATATTTT. Amino acid sequence: CASSQVGEGSSTIYF.

The genes are TRBV7-8 and TRBJ2-7, with D uncertain. Per the germline V gene, CDR1 is SGHVS and CDR2 is FQNEAQ. Deletions cut 5 bases from V and 2 bases from J, with 16 bases between. The CDR3 covers 15 residues. The CDR3 DNA is TGTGCCAGCAGCCGTGAGACTTCCGGAACCTACGAGCAGTACTTC. The encoded protein is CASSRETSGTYEQYF.

In DNA, the CDR3 is TGTGCCAGCAGTCCGGGGACCGGGGAGCTGTTTTTT. This gives the protein CASSPGTGELFF. J is TRBJ2-2 and V is TRBV9, with D perhaps TRBD2 (5 bases). The CDR3 contains 12 residues. Germline values: CDR1 SGDLS, CDR2 YYNGEE. Trimming pared 5 bases from V and 5 bases from J, leaving 7 bases between.

The chain recombines TRBV5-6 with TRBJ1-6; D is ambiguous. Germline CDR1 is SGHDT and CDR2 is YYEEEE. This CDR3 contains 13 residues. V was clipped by 0 bases and J by 8 bases, with 6 bases between them. The CDR3 nucleotides are TGTGCCAGCAGCTTGGGGGTTGATTCACCCCTCCACTTT. It encodes CASSLGVDSPLHF.